The rows below give T cell receptor beta chains drawn from one sample of a study of Tregs in tolerant kidney transplant recipients. Data came from immunoSEQ multiplex PCR; TCRdb stores just in-frame clones and leaves some out. Of roughly 120,000 clones listed, roughly 92% are singletons. Material: CD4+ T cells from blood. The receptors stem from a human donor in good health. The conserved cysteine and the conserved F or W are not part of the CDR3 here.

TRBJ2-5 | 12 | TRBV6-5 | ASTPQGRGETQY
TRBJ2-1 | 14 | TRBV27 | ASSLSWDRINNEQF
TRBJ1-4 | 8 | TRBV25-1 | ASSEGRLF
TRBJ2-5 | 10 | TRBV29-1 | SVDWGQETQY
TRBJ1-5 | 13 | TRBV2 | ASNPTGDSNQPQH
TRBJ1-2 | 12 | TRBV27 | ASGVQGPPYGYT
TRBJ2-1 | 13 | TRBV7-2 | ASSSWTSGNNEQF
TRBJ2-5 | 14 | TRBV6-5 | ASSYSRTGLRETQY
TRBJ2-5 | 14 | TRBV14 | ASSQGQGVPRETQY
TRBJ1-5 | 12 | TRBV19 | ASSTGQGTFPQH
TRBJ1-4 | 14 | TRBV9 | ASSVSPREANEKLF
TRBJ2-1 | 15 | TRBV7-8 | ASRLDGLAGGYNEQF
TRBJ1-5 | 11 | TRBV18 | ASSPGHGEPQH
TRBJ1-1 | 11 | TRBV14 | ASKFTRDTEAF
TRBJ2-7 | 12 | TRBV2 | ASLRTSVTYEQY
TRBJ2-6 | 19 | TRBV4-1 | ASSQDGGDYLKFSGANVLT
TRBJ1-2 | 11 | TRBV7-2 | ASSSDRAHGYT
TRBJ2-3 | 13 | TRBV5-1 | ASSLVAPWADTQY
TRBJ1-6 | 18 | TRBV27 | ASSLRPPHPTGVKNSPLH
TRBJ2-7 | 15 | TRBV25-1 | ASSGLPPGRLTYEQY
TRBJ1-2 | 13 | TRBV18 | ASSPTGGTGYGYT
TRBJ1-2 | 15 | TRBV19 | ASSIRESMRSNYGYT
TRBJ1-2 | 13 | TRBV9 | ASTTGHQGQYGYT
TRBJ1-1 | 12 | TRBV16 | ASSPPGGNTEAF
TRBJ1-5 | 15 | TRBV6-1 | ASSEAQEVWGNQPQH
TRBJ2-7 | 14 | TRBV6-5 | ASSFGLAGLAYEQY
TRBJ2-1 | 12 | TRBV2 | ASSPRDPYNEQF
TRBJ2-1 | 11 | TRBV14 | ASSPRTSGEQF
TRBJ1-1 | 13 | TRBV5-5 | ASSLVLTGRAQAF
TRBJ1-1 | 13 | TRBV6-1 | ASKAGPGNTAEAF
TRBJ1-5 | 16 | TRBV7-9 | ASSLTGTGFSSNQPQH
TRBJ2-5 | 13 | TRBV5-1 | ASSSSGGSQETQY
TRBJ2-7 | 11 | TRBV9 | ASSVAGSYEQY
TRBJ1-2 | 11 | TRBV19 | ASSMTGFYGYT
TRBJ2-5 | 14 | TRBV9 | ASSWGLAGDAETQY
TRBJ2-7 | 11 | TRBV5-1 | ASSRDWKYEQY
TRBJ1-2 | 13 | TRBV4-2 | ASSQEGQGTYGYT
TRBJ1-2 | 13 | TRBV5-1 | ASSSGQGANYGYT
TRBJ1-1 | 12 | TRBV6-5 | ASSIEGSITEAF
TRBJ1-3 | 13 | TRBV6-1 | ASSLDRSSGNTIY
TRBJ2-2 | 13 | TRBV29-1 | SVEKVGGNTGELF
TRBJ1-1 | 12 | TRBV9 | ASSPRSMNTEAF
TRBJ1-1 | 13 | TRBV18 | ASSPTPGLDTEAF